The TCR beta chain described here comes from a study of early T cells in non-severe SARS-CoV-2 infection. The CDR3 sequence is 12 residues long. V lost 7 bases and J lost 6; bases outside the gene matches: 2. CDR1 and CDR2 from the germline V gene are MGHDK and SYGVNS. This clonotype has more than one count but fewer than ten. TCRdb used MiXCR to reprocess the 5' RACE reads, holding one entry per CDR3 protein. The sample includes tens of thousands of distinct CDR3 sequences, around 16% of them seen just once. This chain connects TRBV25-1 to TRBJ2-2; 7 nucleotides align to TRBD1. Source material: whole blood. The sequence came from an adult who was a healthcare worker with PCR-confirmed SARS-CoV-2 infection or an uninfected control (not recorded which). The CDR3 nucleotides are TGTGCCAGCACCCAGGGGGCCGGGGAGCTGTTTTTT. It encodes CASTQGAGELFF.